This T cell receptor (beta chain) was sequenced in a study of blood T cell repertoires in COVID-19. In the study overall: The samples span acute and convalescent COVID-19 from the United States, Italy and Spain. PBMCs, B-cell-depleted T cells, or T cells were the source of the cDNA or gDNA that made up the material.

The authors' processing: Estimation of nucleated cell counts was performed using reference gene primer amplification. Some clones are missing from TCRdb's copy, which holds only in-frame ones; the method was immunoSEQ multiplex PCR. V, J and clone size derive from that table, while D and trimming were established from the DNA sequence. The table records a few hundred thousand clones, around 90% of them present only once. The CDR3 totals 15 residues. Germline CDR1 SGHRS, CDR2 YFSETQ. The ends lost 4 bases at V and 3 bases at J; junction bases unmatched: 7. The chain is built from TRBV5-1 and TRBJ2-7; 10 bases map to TRBD2. The sample comprised peripheral blood. The receptor was isolated from a woman aged 40 to 50 who had recovered from COVID-19. For the CDR3, the DNA is TGCGCCAGCAGCGGAGGACTAGCGGTAAGCTACGAGCAGTACTTC. Translation: CASSGGLAVSYEQYF.